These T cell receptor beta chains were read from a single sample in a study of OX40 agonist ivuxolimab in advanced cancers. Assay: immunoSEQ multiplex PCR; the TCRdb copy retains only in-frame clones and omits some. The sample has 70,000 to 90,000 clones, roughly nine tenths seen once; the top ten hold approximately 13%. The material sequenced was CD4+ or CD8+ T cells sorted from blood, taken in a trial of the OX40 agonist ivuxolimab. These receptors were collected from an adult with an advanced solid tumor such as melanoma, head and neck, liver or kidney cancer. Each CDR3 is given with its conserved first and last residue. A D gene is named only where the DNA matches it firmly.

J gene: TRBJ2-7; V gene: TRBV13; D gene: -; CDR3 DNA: TGTGCCAGCAGCCCGGCGGGACAGCTCGGCTCCTACGAGCAGTACTTC; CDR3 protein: CASSPAGQLGSYEQYF
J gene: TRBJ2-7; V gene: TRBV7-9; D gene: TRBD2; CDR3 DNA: TGTGCCAGCAGCTTAGAGGGACTAGCGGGAAACGAGCAGTACTTC; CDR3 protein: CASSLEGLAGNEQYF
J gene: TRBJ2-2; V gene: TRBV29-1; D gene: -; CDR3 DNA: TGCAGCGCGCGGAGGGTCCCCGGGGAGCTGTTTTTT; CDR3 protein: CSARRVPGELFF
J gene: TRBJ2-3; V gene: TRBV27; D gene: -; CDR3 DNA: TGTGCCAGCAGTTCCAAAGCAGCAGATACGCAGTATTTT; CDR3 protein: CASSSKAADTQYF
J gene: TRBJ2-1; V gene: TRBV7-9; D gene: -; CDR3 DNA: TGTGCCAGCAGCGTTTCGAACGGCGTTCATCAGTTCTTC; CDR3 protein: CASSVSNGVHQFF
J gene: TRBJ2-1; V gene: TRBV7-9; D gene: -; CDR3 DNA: TGTGCCAGCAGTTCGGACAGTACGACCTACAATGAGCAGTTCTTC; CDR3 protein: CASSSDSTTYNEQFF
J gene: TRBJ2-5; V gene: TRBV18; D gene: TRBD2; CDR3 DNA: TGTGCCAGCTCACCCCGGACTAGCGGGAGGGCCATAGAGACCCAGTACTTC; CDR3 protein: CASSPRTSGRAIETQYF
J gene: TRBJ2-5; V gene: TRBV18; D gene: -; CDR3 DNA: TGTGCCAGCTCACCCCCGGGCGGGGAGAGGGAGACCCAGTACTTC; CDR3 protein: CASSPPGGERETQYF
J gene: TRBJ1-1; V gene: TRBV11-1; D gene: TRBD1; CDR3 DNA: TGTGCCAGCCTGGGGGGGGACAGGGGAAGGAACACTGAAGCTTTCTTT; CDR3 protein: CASLGGDRGRNTEAFF
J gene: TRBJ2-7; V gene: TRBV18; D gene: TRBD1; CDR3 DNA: TGTGCCAGCTCACTTGATACCGGGACAGCCTCCTACGAGCAGTACTTC; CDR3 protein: CASSLDTGTASYEQYF
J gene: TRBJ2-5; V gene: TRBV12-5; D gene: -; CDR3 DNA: TGTGCTAGTGGTTTGGGGGAGACCCAGTACTTC; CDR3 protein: CASGLGETQYF
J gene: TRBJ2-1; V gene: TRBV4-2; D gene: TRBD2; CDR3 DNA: TGTGCCAGCAGCACCACACTAGTAGCGGGGTCCTACAATGAGCAGTTCTTC; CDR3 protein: CASSTTLVAGSYNEQFF
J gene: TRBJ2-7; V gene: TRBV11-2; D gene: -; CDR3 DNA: TGTGCCAGCAGCTTAGCCCCCGCTAGCGCGCTCTACGAGCAGTACTTC; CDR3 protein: CASSLAPASALYEQYF
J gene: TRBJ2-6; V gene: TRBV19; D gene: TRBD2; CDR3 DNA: TGTGCCAGTAGTATGCCTCGGGGGGGGGTGATAAGCTCTGGGGCCAACGTCCTGACTTTC; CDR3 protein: CASSMPRGGVISSGANVLTF
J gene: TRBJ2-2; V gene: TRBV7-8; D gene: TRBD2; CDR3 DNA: TGTGCAGTAAGGGCGGGAGGGCCGAGGAACACCGGGGAGCTGTTTTTT; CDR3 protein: CAVRAGGPRNTGELFF